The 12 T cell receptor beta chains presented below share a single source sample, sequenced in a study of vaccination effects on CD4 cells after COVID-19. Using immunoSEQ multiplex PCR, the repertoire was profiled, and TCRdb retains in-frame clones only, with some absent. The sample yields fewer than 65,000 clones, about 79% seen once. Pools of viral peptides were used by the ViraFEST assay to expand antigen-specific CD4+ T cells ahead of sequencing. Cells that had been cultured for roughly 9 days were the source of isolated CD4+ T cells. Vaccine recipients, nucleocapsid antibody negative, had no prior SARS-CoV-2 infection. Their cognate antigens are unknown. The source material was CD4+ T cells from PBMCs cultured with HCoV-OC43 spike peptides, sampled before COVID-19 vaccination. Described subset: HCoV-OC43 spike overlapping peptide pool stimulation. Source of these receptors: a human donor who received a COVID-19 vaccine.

The CDR3 loop reads CASSWVRRRQETQYF. The CDR3 coding sequence is TGTGCCAGCTCATGGGTCCGGCGGCGACAAGAGACCCAGTACTTC. This chain uses TRBV28 with TRBJ2-5; D is unresolved. Germline lookup yields CDR1 MDHEN and CDR2 SYDVKM. The CDR3 runs 15 residues. The germline V and J ends were trimmed by 8 bases and 2 bases, with 18 bases remaining between them.

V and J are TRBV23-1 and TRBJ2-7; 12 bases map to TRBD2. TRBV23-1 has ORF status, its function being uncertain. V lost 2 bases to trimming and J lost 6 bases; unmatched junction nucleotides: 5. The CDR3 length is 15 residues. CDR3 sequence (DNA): TGCGCCAGCAGTCAAAGTCTAGCGGGGGGGACCGAGCAGTACGTC. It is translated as CASSQSLAGGTEQYV.

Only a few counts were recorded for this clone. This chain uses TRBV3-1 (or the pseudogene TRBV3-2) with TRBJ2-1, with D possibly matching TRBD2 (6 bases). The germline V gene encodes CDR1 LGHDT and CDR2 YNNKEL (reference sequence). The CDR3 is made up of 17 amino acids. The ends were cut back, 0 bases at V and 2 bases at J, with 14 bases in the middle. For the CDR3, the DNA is TGTGCCAGCAGCCAAGACTTGGGGGTAGCGGCCTACAATGAGCAGTTCTTC. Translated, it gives CASSQDLGVAAYNEQFF.

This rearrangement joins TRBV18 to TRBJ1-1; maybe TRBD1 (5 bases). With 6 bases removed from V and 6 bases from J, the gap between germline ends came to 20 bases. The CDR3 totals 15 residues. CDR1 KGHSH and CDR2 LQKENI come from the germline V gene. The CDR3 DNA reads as TGTGCCAGCTCTTCCCCTCCCGGGGGAGTCGCTGAAGCTTTCTTT. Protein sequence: CASSSPPGGVAEAFF. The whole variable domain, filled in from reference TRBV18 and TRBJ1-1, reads NAGVMQNPRHLVRRRGQEARLRCSPMKGHSHVYWYRQLPEEGLKFMVYLQKENIIDESGMPKERFSAEFPKEGPSILRIQQVVRGDSAAYFCASSSPPGGVAEAFFGQGTRLTVV.

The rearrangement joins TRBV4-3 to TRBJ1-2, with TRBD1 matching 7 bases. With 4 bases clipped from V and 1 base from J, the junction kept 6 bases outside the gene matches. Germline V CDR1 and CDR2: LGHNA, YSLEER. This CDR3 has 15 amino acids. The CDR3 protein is CASSPGTAINYGYTF. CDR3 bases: TGCGCCAGCAGCCCTGGGACAGCGATTAACTATGGCTACACCTTC.

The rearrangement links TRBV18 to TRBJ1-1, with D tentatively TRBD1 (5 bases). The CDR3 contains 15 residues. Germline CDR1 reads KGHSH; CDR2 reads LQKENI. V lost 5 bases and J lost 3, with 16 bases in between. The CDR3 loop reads CASSSTARLDTEAFF. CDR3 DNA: TGTGCCAGCTCATCGACAGCTCGCCTGGACACTGAAGCTTTCTTT.

CDR3 nucleotide sequence: TGTGCCAGCAGTTTTAGTAGGGCCGGGGCCAACGTCCTGACTTTC. Protein: CASSFSRAGANVLTF. This chain uses TRBV28 with TRBJ2-6; D call uncertain. CDR1 and CDR2 (germline): MDHEN, SYDVKM. CDR3 length equals 15 residues. With 3 bases removed from V and 4 bases from J, the gap between germline ends came to 10 bases.

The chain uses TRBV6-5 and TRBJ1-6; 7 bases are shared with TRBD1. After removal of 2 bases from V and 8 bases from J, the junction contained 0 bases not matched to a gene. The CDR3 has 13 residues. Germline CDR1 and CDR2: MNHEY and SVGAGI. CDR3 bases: TGTGCCAGCAGTTACGACAGGGATTCACCCCTCCACTTT. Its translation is CASSYDRDSPLHF.

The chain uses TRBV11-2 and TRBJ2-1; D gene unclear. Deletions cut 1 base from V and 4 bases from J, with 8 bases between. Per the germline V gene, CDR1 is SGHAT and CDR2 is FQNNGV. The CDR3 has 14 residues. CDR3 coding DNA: TGTGCCAGCAGCTTAGGCGGAACATACAATGAGCAGTTCTTC. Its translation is CASSLGGTYNEQFF.

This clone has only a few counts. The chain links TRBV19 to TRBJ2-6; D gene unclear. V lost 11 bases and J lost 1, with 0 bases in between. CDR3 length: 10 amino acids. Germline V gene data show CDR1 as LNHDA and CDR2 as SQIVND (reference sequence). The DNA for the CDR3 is TGTGCCTCTGGGGCCAACGTCCTGACTTTC. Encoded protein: CASGANVLTF.

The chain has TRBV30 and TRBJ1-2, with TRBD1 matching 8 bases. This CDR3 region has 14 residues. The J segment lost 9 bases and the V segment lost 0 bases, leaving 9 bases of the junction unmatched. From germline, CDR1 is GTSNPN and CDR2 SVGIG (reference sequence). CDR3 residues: CAWSVFRTGIRYTF. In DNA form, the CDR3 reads TGTGCCTGGAGTGTCTTCAGGACAGGGATACGCTACACCTTC.

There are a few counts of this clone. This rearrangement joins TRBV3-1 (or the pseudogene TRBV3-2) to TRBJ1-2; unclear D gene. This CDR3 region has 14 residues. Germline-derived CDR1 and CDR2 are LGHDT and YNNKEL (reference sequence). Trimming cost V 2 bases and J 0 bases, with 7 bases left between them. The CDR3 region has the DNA TGTGCCAGCAGCCAATCCGGATCTAACTATGGCTACACCTTC. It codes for CASSQSGSNYGYTF.